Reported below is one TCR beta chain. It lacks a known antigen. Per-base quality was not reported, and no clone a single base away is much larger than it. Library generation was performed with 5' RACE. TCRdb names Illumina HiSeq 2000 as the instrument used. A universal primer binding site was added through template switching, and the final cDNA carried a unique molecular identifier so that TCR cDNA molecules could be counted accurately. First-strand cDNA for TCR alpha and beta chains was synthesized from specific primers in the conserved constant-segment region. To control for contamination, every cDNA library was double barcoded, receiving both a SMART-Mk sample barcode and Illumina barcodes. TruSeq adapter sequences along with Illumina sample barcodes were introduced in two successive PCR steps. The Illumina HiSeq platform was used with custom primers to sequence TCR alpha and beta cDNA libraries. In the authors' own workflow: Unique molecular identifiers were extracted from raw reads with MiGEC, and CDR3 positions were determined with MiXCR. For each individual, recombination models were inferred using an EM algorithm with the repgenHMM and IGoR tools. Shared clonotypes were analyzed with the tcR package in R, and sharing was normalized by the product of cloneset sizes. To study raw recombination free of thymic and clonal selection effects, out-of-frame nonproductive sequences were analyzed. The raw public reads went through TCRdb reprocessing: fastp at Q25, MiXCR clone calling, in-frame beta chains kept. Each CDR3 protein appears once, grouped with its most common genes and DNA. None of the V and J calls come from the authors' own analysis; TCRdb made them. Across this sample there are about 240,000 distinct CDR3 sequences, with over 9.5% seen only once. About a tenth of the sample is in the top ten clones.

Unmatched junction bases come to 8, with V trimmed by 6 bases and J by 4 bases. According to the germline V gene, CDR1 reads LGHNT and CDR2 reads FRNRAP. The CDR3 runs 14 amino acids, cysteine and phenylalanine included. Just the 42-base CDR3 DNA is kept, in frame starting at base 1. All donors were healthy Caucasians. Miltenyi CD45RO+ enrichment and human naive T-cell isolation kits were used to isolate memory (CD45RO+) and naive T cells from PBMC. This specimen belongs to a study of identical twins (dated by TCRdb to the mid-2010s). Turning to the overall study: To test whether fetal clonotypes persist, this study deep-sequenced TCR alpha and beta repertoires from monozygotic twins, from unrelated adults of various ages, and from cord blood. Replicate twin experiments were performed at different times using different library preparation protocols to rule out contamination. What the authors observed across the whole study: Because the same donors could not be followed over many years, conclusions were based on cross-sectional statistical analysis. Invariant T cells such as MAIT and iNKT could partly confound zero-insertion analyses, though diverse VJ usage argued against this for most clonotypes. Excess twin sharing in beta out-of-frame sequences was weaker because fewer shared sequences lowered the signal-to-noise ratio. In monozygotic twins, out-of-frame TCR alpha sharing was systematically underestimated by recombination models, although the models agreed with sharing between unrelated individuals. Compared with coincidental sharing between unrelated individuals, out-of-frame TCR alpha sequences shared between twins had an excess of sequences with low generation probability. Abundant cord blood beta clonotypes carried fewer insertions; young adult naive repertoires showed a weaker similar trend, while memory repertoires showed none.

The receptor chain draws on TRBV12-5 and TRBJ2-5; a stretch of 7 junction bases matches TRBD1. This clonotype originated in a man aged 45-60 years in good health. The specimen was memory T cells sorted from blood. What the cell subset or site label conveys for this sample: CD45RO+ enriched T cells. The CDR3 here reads CASGCTGDRETQYF. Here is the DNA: TGTGCTAGTGGATGTACAGGGGATCGAGAGACCCAGTACTTC.